Listed below are T cell receptor beta chains from one sample, sequenced in a study of post-analysis software for immune sequencing data. In TCRdb, the PCR reads were re-called with MiXCR into one record per CDR3 protein. The sample includes approximately 260,000 distinct CDR3 sequences, 35% to 45% of them seen just once. The source material was blood. Receptors were obtained from a girl between 10 and 17 years old with multiple sclerosis. Both conserved end residues are part of each CDR3. The order of the fields is clone size, J gene, D gene, V gene, CDR3 protein, CDR3 DNA. D genes are given only for firm matches. Clone size is not always given. Where it is, it says once, few, many or a class for expanded clones.

few,TRBJ1-5,-,TRBV19,CASSVSSNQPQHF,TGTGCCAGTAGTGTGAGTAGCAATCAGCCCCAGCATTTT
many,TRBJ2-7,TRBD1,TRBV10-2,CASSESVGQGAEEQYF,TGCGCCAGCAGTGAGTCAGTCGGACAGGGGGCCGAAGAGCAGTACTTC
many,TRBJ1-2,-,TRBV20-1,CSARDATTGTSTGYTF,TGCAGTGCTAGAGATGCTACGACCGGGACATCGACAGGCTACACCTTC
many,TRBJ1-2,-,TRBV28,CASMGEGYGYTF,TGTGCCAGCATGGGGGAGGGCTATGGCTACACCTTC
many,TRBJ2-1,TRBD2,TRBV4-2,CASSQEGVAGAYNEQFF,TGTGCCAGCAGCCAAGAGGGGGTAGCGGGAGCCTACAATGAGCAGTTCTTC
once,TRBJ1-4,-,TRBV5-1,CASSSGPGGEKLFF,TGCGCCAGCAGCTCTGGACCCGGAGGCGAAAAACTGTTTTTT
-,TRBJ1-1,-,TRBV19,CASSRSSGTEAFF,TGTGCCAGTAGCCGTAGCTCGGGCACTGAAGCTTTCTTT
-,TRBJ2-7,-,TRBV7-6,CASIVPSYEQYF,TGTGCCAGCATAGTTCCCTCCTACGAGCAGTACTTC
few,TRBJ2-5,TRBD2,TRBV4-2,CASSTRTGGRAETQYF,TGTGCCAGCAGCACGCGGACTGGCGGGAGGGCGGAGACCCAGTACTTC
many,TRBJ2-5,-,TRBV6-1,CASRERVLQETQYF,TGTGCCAGCAGAGAGAGAGTGCTCCAAGAGACCCAGTACTTC
-,TRBJ1-5,-,TRBV18,CASSPGSLGQPQHF,TGTGCCAGCTCACCAGGCTCCCTCGGTCAGCCCCAGCATTTT
few,TRBJ1-4,TRBD1,TRBV5-1,CASSLGQGAHEKLFF,TGCGCCAGCAGCCTCGGACAGGGGGCTCATGAAAAACTGTTTTTT
many,TRBJ2-3,-,TRBV5-1,CASSLGQYTDTQYF,TGCGCCAGCAGCTTGGGACAGTACACAGATACGCAGTATTTT
-,TRBJ2-3,-,TRBV10-3,CAIRRQLGTDAQYF,TGTGCCATCAGAAGACAGTTGGGCACAGATGCGCAGTATTTT
-,TRBJ1-1,-,TRBV2,CASSARRGPNTEAFF,TGTGCCAGCAGTGCCCGCCGAGGGCCGAACACTGAAGCTTTCTTT
few,TRBJ1-1,TRBD1,TRBV2,CASSGTGWNTEAFF,TGTGCCAGCAGTGGGACAGGCTGGAACACTGAAGCTTTCTTT
-,TRBJ2-3,-,TRBV28,CASNSQALDGLTDTQYF,TGTGCCAGCAACTCTCAAGCGCTAGACGGTCTCACAGATACGCAGTATTTT
few,TRBJ2-3,TRBD2,TRBV25-1,CASSGGWQGPGVAGKADTQYF,TGTGCCAGCAGTGGGGGATGGCAGGGCCCGGGGGTAGCGGGGAAGGCAGATACGCAGTATTTT
-,TRBJ1-2,-,TRBV29-1,CSVVGHQIGGYGYTF,TGCAGCGTGGTGGGACATCAAATCGGGGGCTATGGCTACACCTTC
many,TRBJ1-2,TRBD1,TRBV12-3/TRBV12-4,CASSSQGANYGYTF,TGTGCCAGCAGCTCACAGGGGGCTAACTATGGCTACACCTTC
-,TRBJ1-2,-,TRBV6-1,CASWDLRGYTF,TGTGCCAGTTGGGACCTGAGAGGCTACACCTTC
-,TRBJ2-3,TRBD2,TRBV20-1,CSARDTTSGSAAQYF,TGCAGTGCTAGAGATACTACTAGCGGGAGTGCAGCGCAGTATTTT
-,TRBJ2-2,-,TRBV7-2,CASSLAVGELFF,TGTGCCAGCAGCTTAGCCGTCGGGGAGCTGTTTTTT
once,TRBJ2-2,-,TRBV3-1,CASSRPDSPDLELFF,TGTGCCAGCAGCCGACCGGACAGCCCAGATCTCGAGCTGTTTTTT
-,TRBJ1-1,TRBD1,TRBV3-1,CASSQADRGPEAFF,TGTGCCAGCAGCCAAGCCGACAGGGGGCCCGAAGCTTTCTTT
many,TRBJ2-3,TRBD2,TRBV12-3/TRBV12-4,CASSLVGLAGSTDTQYF,TGTGCCAGCAGTTTAGTGGGACTAGCGGGGAGCACAGATACGCAGTATTTT
many,TRBJ2-3,-,TRBV20-1,CSARRTGVTDTQYF,TGCAGTGCTAGAAGGACTGGAGTCACAGATACGCAGTATTTT
few,TRBJ2-2,-,TRBV7-7,CASSLHSNTGELFF,TGTGCCAGCAGCTTACACTCGAACACCGGGGAGCTGTTTTTT
many,TRBJ1-4,TRBD1,TRBV20-1,CSARDLATSGQGAEKLFF,TGCAGTGCTAGAGATCTCGCAACCAGCGGACAGGGGGCCGAAAAACTGTTTTTT
many,TRBJ2-5,TRBD2,TRBV29-1,CSVVSGGETQYF,TGCAGCGTTGTGAGCGGGGGGGAGACCCAGTACTTC
many,TRBJ2-1,-,TRBV5-1,CASSLGQGTHNEQFF,TGCGCCAGCAGCTTGGGCCAGGGGACCCACAATGAGCAGTTCTTC
-,TRBJ1-2,-,TRBV4-2,CASLAYGYTF,TGTGCCAGCCTCGCTTATGGCTACACCTTC
many,TRBJ1-6,TRBD1,TRBV15,CATSSLTGGNSPLHF,TGTGCCACCAGCAGCTTGACAGGGGGTAATTCACCCCTCCACTTT
-,TRBJ1-6,TRBD1,TRBV7-2,CASSSTGQAIGTPRRPLHF,TGTGCCAGCAGCTCGACGGGACAGGCCATAGGTACCCCAAGGAGACCCCTCCACTTT
many,TRBJ2-1,-,TRBV24-1,CATSDFWSSGSIEQFF,TGTGCCACCAGTGATTTTTGGAGTAGCGGATCCATCGAGCAGTTCTTC
-,TRBJ1-2,-,TRBV9,CASSVAMGSYGYTF,TGTGCCAGCAGCGTAGCGATGGGCTCCTATGGCTACACCTTC
-,TRBJ2-1,TRBD1,TRBV24-1,CATSDFGQGARGSYNEQFF,TGTGCCACCAGTGATTTTGGACAGGGGGCGCGTGGCTCCTACAATGAGCAGTTCTTC
-,TRBJ2-1,TRBD2,TRBV20-1,CSARDSGRLAAFGEQFF,TGCAGTGCTAGAGATTCGGGTCGGCTAGCGGCCTTCGGTGAGCAGTTCTTC
-,TRBJ1-1,-,TRBV4-2,CASRPRENTEAFF,TGTGCCAGCAGGCCGCGGGAGAACACTGAAGCTTTCTTT
many,TRBJ2-3,-,TRBV28,CASSWTDRTTDTQYF,TGTGCCAGCAGTTGGACGGACAGAACCACAGATACGCAGTATTTT
many,TRBJ2-5,-,TRBV5-5,CASSLDMSTETQYF,TGTGCCAGCAGCTTGGATATGAGTACGGAGACCCAGTACTTC
-,TRBJ2-7,TRBD1,TRBV5-1,CASSLRPQGASYEQYF,TGCGCCAGCAGCTTGCGTCCACAGGGGGCGTCGTACGAGCAGTACTTC
-,TRBJ2-3,-,TRBV20-1,CSARPADLTDTQYF,TGCAGTGCTAGGCCAGCCGATCTCACAGATACGCAGTATTTT
many,TRBJ2-5,-,TRBV4-1,CASSHPPRETQYF,TGCGCCAGCAGCCACCCCCCGCGTGAGACCCAGTACTTC
many,TRBJ1-5,-,TRBV27,CASSLGRVGQPQHF,TGTGCCAGCAGTTTAGGCAGGGTAGGCCAGCCCCAGCATTTT